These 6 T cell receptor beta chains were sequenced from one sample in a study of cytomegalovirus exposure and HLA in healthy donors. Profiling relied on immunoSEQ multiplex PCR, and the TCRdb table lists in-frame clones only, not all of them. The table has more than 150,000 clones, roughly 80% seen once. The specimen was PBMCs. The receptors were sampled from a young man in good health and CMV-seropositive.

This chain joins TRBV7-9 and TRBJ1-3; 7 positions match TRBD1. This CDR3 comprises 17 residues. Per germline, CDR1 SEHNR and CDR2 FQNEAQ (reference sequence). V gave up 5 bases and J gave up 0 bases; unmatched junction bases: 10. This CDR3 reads CASSPSTTGNSGNTIYF. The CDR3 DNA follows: TGTGCCAGCAGCCCATCTACGACAGGGAACTCTGGAAACACCATATATTTT.

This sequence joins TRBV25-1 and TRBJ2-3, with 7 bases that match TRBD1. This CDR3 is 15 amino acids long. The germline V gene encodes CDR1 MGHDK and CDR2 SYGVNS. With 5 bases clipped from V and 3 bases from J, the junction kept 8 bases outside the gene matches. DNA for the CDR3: TGTGCCAGCAGTACAGGGGATCTTAGGACAGATACGCAGTATTTT. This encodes CASSTGDLRTDTQYF.

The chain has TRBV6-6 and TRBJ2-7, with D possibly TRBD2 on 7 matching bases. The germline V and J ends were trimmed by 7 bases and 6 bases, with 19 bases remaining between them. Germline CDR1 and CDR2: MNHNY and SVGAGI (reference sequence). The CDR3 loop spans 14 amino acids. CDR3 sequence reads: CASKLSGGGSEQYF. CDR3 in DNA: TGTGCCAGCAAACTCTCTGGGGGGGGCTCCGAGCAGTACTTC.

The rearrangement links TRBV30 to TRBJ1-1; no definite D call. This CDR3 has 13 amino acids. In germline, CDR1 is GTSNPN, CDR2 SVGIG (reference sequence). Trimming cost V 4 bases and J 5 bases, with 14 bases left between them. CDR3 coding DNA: TGTGCCTGGACGCCCATGCGAAGTACTGAAGCTTTCTTT. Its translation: CAWTPMRSTEAFF.

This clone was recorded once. The CDR3 loop is CASSSQGARETQYF. CDR3 sequence (DNA): TGTGCCAGTAGTTCACAGGGGGCGAGGGAGACCCAGTACTTC. The chain recombines TRBV19 with TRBJ2-5, with TRBD1 matching over 9 bases. J lost 5 bases, V lost 5 bases, and 6 bases had no gene match. The V gene's germline CDR1 is LNHDA and CDR2 SQIVND (reference sequence). This CDR3 spans 14 amino acids.

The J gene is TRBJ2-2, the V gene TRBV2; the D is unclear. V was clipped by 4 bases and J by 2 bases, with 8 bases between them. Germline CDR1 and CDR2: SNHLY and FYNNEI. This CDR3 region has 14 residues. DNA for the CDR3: TGTGCCAGCAGTGCCAACACCAACACCGGGGAGCTGTTTTTT. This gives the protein CASSANTNTGELFF.